The sequence of this T cell receptor beta chain was determined in a study of blood T cell repertoires in COVID-19. About the research overall: COVID-19 samples from acute and convalescent phases originated in the United States, Italy and Spain. T cells, B-cell-depleted T cells, or PBMCs provided the cDNA or gDNA that served as material.

Per the original data handling: Estimation of nucleated cell counts was performed using reference gene primer amplification. Sequencing was performed with immunoSEQ multiplex PCR; in TCRdb, only in-frame clones are kept and a portion is missing. That table is the source of V, J and clone size, and D and trimming were worked out from the DNA. Seen here are roughly 100,000 clones, less than 90% observed once, and the top ten hold roughly 5%. The V gene lost 4 bases and the J gene lost 3 bases, with 17 bases spanning the gap. Germline lookup yields CDR1 SEHNR and CDR2 FQNEAQ (reference sequence). The CDR3 is 16 residues long.

Sequencing was performed on peripheral blood. The receptor was derived from a human donor in a cohort sampled during active COVID-19. The chain recombines TRBV7-9 with TRBJ2-3; D may be TRBD2 (5 bases). The CDR3 coding sequence is TGTGCCAGCAGCTGGCCGGGGAAGGGAGTTACAGATACGCAGTATTTT. Its translation: CASSWPGKGVTDTQYF.